This T cell receptor beta chain was observed in a study of read filtering for tumor transcriptome and immune sequencing. In the study overall: R-ISS stage counts were under 10 for I, about 15 for II, 6 or 7 for III.

From about 400 ng of RNA, a library with molecular barcoded alpha/delta and beta/gamma adaptors was made. One entry per CDR3 protein, called by TCRdb with MiXCR from the reads. The table records about 61,000 distinct CDR3 sequences, about 21% of them present only once. Per germline, CDR1 ENHRY and CDR2 SYGVKD. V was trimmed by 5 bases and J by 4 bases, leaving 17 bases between them. The CDR3 is 15 residues long. The receptor was derived from a donor aged 40 or older with multiple myeloma. The sequencing sample was made of a population of CD138-negative cells sorted from bone marrow. The V call is TRBV10-3, the J call TRBJ1-2; D call uncertain. CDR3: CAISYLTGDLYGYTF. CDR3 nucleotides: TGTGCCATCAGTTACTTAACGGGTGATCTCTATGGCTACACCTTC.